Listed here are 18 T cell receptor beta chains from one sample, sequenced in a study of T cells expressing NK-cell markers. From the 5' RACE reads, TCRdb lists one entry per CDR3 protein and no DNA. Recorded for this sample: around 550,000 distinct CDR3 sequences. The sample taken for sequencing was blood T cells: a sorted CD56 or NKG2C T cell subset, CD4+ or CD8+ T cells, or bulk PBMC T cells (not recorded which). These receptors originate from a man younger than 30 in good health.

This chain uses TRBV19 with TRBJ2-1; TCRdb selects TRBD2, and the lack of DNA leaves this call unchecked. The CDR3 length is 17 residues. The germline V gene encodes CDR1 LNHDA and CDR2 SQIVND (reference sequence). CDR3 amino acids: CASSRGGPRVAYNEQFF. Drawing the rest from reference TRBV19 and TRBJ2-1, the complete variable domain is DGGITQSPKYLFRKEGQNVTLSCEQNLNHDAMYWYRQDPGQGLRLIYYSQIVNDFQKGDIAEGYSVSREKKESFPLTVTSAQKNPTAFYLCASSRGGPRVAYNEQFFGPGTRLTVL.

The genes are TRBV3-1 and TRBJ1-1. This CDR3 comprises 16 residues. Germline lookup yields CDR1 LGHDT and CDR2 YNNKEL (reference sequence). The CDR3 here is CASSQDLANLNTEAFF.

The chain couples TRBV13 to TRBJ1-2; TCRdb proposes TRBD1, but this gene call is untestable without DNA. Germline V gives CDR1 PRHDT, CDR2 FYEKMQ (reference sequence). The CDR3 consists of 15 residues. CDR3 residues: CASSLGPDRASGYTF. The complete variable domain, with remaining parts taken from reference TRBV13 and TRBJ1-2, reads AAGVIQSPRHLIKEKRETATLKCYPIPRHDTVYWYQQGPGQDPQFLISFYEKMQSDKGSIPDRFSAQQFSDYHSELNMSSLELGDSALYFCASSLGPDRASGYTFGSGTRLTVV.

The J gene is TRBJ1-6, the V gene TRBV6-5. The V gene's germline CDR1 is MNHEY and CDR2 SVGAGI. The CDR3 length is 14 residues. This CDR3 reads CASSYNRINSPLHF.

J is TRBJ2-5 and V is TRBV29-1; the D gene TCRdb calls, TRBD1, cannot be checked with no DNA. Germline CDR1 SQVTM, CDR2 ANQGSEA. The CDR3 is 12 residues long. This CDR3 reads CSVAGERETQYF.

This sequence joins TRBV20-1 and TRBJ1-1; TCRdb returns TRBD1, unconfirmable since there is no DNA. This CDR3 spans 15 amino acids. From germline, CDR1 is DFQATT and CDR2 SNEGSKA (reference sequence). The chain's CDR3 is CSARTGGRADTEAFF.

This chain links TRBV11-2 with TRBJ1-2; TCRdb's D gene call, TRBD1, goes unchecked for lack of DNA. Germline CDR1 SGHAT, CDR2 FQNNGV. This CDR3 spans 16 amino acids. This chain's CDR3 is CASSSTRTENNYGYTF.

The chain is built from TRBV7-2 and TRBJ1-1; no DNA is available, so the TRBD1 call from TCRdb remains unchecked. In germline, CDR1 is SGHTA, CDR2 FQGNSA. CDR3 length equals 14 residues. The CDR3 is CASSLQTGAEEAFF.

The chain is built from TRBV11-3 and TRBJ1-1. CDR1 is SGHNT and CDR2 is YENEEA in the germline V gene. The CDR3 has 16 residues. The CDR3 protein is CASSPSARGGVTEAFF.

This chain's CDR3 is CASSSKRSGELFF. This chain links TRBV6-4 with TRBJ2-2. Per the germline V gene, CDR1 is MRHNA and CDR2 is SNTAGT. The CDR3 totals 13 residues.

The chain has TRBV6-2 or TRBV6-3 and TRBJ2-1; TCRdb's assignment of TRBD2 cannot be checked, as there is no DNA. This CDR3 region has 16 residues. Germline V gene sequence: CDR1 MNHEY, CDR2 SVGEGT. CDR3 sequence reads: CASSYRTGEGDNEQFF.

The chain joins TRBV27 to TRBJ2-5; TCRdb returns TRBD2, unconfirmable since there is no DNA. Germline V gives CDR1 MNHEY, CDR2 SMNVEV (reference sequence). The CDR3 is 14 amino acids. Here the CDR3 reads CASSLSAGPGTQYF.

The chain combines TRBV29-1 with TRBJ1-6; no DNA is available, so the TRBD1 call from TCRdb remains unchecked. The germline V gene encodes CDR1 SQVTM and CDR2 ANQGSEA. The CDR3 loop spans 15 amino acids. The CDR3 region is CSPHREQDYNSPLHF.

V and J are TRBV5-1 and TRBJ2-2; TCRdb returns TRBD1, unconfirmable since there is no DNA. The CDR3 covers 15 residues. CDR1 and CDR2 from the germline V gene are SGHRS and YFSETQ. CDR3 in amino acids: CASSHRDLSTGELFF.

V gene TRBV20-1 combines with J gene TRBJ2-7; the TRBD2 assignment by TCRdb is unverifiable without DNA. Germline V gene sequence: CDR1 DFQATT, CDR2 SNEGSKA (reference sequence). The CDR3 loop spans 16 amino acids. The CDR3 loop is CSASTSGIYGSYEQYF.

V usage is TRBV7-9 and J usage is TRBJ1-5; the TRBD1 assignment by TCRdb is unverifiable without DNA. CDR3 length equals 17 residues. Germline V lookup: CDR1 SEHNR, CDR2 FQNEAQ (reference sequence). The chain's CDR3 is CASSPGTGMISNQPQHF.

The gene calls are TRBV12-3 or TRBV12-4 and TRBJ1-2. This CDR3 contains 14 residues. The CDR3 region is CASFPERGLYGYTF.

CDR3 sequence reads: CASKITAGLYNEQFF. The genes are TRBV11-3 and TRBJ2-1; with no DNA, the TCRdb D assignment of TRBD2 cannot be verified. Germline V gives CDR1 SGHNT, CDR2 YENEEA. This CDR3 has 15 amino acids.